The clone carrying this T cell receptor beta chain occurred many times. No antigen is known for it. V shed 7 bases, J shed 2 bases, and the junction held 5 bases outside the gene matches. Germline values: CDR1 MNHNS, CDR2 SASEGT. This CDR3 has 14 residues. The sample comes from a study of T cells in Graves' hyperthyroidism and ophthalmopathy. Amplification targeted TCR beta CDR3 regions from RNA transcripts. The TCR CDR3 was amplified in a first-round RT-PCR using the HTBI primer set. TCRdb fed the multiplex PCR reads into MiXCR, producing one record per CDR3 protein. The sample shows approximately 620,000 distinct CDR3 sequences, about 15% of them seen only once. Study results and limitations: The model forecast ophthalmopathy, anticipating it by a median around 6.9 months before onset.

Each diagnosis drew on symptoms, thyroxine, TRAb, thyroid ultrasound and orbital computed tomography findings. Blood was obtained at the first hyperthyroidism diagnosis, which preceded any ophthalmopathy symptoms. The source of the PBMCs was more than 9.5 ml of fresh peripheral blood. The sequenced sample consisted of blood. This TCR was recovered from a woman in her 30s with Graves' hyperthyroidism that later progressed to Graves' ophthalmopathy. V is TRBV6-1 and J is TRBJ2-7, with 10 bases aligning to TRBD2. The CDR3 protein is CASTGLAEAYEQYF. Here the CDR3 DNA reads TGTGCCAGCACAGGACTAGCGGAGGCCTACGAGCAGTACTTC.